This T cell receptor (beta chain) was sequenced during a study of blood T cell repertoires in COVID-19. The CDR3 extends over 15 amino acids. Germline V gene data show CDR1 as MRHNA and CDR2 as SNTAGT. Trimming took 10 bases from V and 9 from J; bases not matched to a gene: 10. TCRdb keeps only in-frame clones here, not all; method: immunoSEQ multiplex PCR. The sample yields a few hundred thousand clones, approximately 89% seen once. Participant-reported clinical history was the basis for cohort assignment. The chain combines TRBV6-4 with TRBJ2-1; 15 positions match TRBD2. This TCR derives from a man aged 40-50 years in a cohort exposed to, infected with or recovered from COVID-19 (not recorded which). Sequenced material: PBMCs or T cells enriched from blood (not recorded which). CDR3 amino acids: CATQSGTSGRLEQFF. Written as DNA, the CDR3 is TGTGCCACCCAGTCCGGGACTAGCGGGAGGCTTGAGCAGTTCTTC.